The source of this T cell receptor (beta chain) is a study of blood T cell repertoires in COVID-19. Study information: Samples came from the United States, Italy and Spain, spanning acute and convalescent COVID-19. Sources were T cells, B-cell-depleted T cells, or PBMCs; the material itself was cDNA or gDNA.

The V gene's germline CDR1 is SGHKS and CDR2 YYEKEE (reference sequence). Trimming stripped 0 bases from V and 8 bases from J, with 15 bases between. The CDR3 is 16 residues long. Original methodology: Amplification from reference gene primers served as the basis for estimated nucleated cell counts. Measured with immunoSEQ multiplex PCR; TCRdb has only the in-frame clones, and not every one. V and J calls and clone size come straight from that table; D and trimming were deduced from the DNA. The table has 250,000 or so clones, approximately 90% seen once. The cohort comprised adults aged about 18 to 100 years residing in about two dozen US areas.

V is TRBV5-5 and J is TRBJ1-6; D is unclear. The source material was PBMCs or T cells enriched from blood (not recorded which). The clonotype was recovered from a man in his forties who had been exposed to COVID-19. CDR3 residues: CASSLATFSSDSPLHF. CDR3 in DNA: TGTGCCAGCAGCTTGGCCACCTTTTCGTCGGATTCACCCCTCCACTTT.